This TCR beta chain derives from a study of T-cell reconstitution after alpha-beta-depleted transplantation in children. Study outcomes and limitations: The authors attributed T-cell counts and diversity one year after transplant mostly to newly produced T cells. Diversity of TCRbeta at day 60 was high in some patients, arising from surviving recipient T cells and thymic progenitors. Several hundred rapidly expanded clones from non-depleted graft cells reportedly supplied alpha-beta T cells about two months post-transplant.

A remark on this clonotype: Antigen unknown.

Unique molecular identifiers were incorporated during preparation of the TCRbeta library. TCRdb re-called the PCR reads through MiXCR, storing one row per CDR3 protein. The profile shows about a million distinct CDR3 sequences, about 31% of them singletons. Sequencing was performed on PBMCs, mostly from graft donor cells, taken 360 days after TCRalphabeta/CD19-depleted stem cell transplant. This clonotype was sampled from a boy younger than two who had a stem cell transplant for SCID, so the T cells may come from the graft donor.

In DNA, the CDR3 is TGTGCCAGCAGTTTCCCAGGATCCCCAATCTACGAGCAGTACTTC. The encoded protein is CASSFPGSPIYEQYF. This sequence joins TRBV12-3 or TRBV12-4 and TRBJ2-7; D uncertain. V dropped 3 bases and J dropped 3 bases, with 15 bases sitting between them. There are 15 residues in the CDR3.